This T cell receptor (beta chain) was identified during a study of T cell repertoires in cytomegalovirus infection (dated by TCRdb to about 2019). Background on the whole study: The peptide stimulations were aimed at well-studied HLA-B-restricted epitopes as well as recently identified HLA-C-restricted CMV epitopes, whose presentation resists viral immunomodulation. Donor HLA type was relevant to the analysis, as public TCR beta signatures indicated carriage of CMV infection together with the matching HLA type.

Cut back by 5 bases and 2 bases, the V and J ends lie 5 bases apart. The CDR3 holds 11 amino acids from the cysteine to the phenylalanine. The CDR3 DNA has 33 bases and is translated from base 1. The germline V gene (reference sequence) supplies CDR1 DFQATT and CDR2 SNEGSKA. In the case of this clonotype: Its recognized antigen is unknown. No base quality values were provided; no much bigger clone lies one nucleotide off.

Taken with the paper, the label for treatment or condition translates to: in vitro stimulation with specific CMV peptide epitopes to enrich CMV-specific T cells. Here is what the overall study found, with its caveats: The ex vivo response was dominated by HLA-C-restricted CMV-specific TCR beta clonotypes, which also provided the single most frequent clonotype in two of eight donors. Carriers of CMV infection plus the relevant HLA type were discriminated by the cumulative frequency of public TCR beta family members in the study cohort and in an independent approximately 360-donor cohort.

The run used an Illumina HiSeq 1500. Through fastp at Q25 and MiXCR, TCRdb rebuilt clones from the public reads, retaining in-frame beta chains. Here each entry gathers all rows of one CDR3 protein and keeps the most common genes and DNA. This sample has hundreds of thousands of distinct CDR3 sequences in its table, and under 45% of those were observed once. In total, the top ten clones hold roughly two fifths of the sample. Recombination linked TRBV20-1 to TRBJ2-3; the D gene assignment is ambiguous. This material consisted of cultured PBMCs, taken from culture after CMV antigen stimulation. The sequence came from a human donor in good health (CMV status not recorded). Some clones in this sample may be carry-over from other donors' samples. The sequenced DNA is TGCAGTGCTGGAATCACAGATACGCAGTATTTT. It is translated as CSAGITDTQYF.